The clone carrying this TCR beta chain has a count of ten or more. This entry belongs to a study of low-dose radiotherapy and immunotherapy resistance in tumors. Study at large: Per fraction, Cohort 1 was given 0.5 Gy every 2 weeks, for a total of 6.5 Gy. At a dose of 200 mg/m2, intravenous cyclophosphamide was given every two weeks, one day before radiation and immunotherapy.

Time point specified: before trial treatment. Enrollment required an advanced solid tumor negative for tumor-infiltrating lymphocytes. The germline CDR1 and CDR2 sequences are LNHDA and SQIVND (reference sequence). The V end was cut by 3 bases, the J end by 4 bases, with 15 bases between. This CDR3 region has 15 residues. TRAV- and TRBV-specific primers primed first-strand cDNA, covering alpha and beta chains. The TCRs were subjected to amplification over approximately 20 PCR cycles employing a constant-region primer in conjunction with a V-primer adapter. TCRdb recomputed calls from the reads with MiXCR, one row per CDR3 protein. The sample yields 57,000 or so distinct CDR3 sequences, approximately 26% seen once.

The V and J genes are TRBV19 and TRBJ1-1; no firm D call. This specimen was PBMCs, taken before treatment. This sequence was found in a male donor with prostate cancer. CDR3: CASSITGRGGTEAFF. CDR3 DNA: TGTGCCAGTAGTATTACGGGCAGAGGCGGCACTGAAGCTTTCTTT.